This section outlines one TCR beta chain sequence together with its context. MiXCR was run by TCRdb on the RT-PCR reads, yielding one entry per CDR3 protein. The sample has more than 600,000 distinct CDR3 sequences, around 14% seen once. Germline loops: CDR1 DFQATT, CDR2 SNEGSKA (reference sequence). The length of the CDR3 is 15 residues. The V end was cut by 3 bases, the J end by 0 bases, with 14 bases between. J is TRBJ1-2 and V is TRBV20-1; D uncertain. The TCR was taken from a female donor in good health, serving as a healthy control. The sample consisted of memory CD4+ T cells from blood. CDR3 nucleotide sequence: TGCAGTGCTAGCCGGCCAGCTACAACTAACTATGGCTACACCTTC. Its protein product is CSASRPATTNYGYTF.